Listed here are 7 T cell receptor beta chains from one sample, sequenced in a study of blood T cell repertoires in COVID-19. Sequencing was performed with immunoSEQ multiplex PCR; in TCRdb, only in-frame clones are kept and a portion is missing. The sample shows about 130,000 clones, 60% to 80% of them seen only once. Specimen: peripheral blood. These receptors were collected from a man older than 75 with COVID-19, enrolled during active disease.

CDR3 loop: CASSSTSGGDTQYF. CDR3 DNA sequence: TGTGCCAGCAGCTCGACTAGCGGCGGAGATACGCAGTATTTT. This rearrangement joins TRBV13 to TRBJ2-3; 9 nucleotides agree with TRBD2. CDR3 length equals 14 residues. V lost 4 bases and J lost 5; bases outside the gene matches: 4. Germline V gene lookup returns CDR1 PRHDT and CDR2 FYEKMQ (reference sequence).

The chain carries TRBV21-1 and TRBJ1-5; TRBD1 was called by the table and not checked on the DNA. TRBV21-1 constitutes a pseudogene. CDR3 length: 17 residues. CDR3 sequence (DNA): TGTGCCAGCAGCAAAGAGGTAACAGGGGCTAGCAATCAGCCCCAGCATTTT. Its protein product is CASSKEVTGASNQPQHF.

The V gene is TRBV5-1, the J gene TRBJ2-7; 9 bases fit TRBD1. The CDR3 sequence is 16 residues long. The V and J ends lost 5 bases and 3 bases, in that order; junction bases with no gene match: 12. Looked up from germline, CDR1 is SGHRS and CDR2 is YFSETQ. CDR3 residues: CASRWTTGTGSYEQYF. In DNA, the CDR3 is TGCGCCAGCAGATGGACAACCGGGACAGGGAGCTACGAGCAGTACTTC.

This clone was seen a handful of times. The junction departs from the called germline gene at one end, perhaps through a read error. The rearrangement joins TRBV6-5 to TRBJ2-7, with 9 bases fitting TRBD2. In germline, CDR1 is MNHEY, CDR2 SVGAGI. The CDR3 contains 16 residues. CDR3 in amino acids: CASSYSFSGSSHEQYF. Here the CDR3 DNA reads TGTGCCAGCAGTTATTCCTTTAGCGGGAGCTCCCACGAGCAGTACTTC.

This clone has only one observation. The chain joins TRBV18 to TRBJ2-3; D unclear. The CDR3 consists of 14 residues. The V gene's germline CDR1 is KGHSH and CDR2 LQKENI. V was shortened by 0 bases and J by 3 bases, with 7 bases between the two germline ends. Here the CDR3 DNA reads TGTGCCAGCTCACCACCGGTAGTGACAGATACGCAGTATTTT. Protein: CASSPPVVTDTQYF.

The chain uses TRBV7-9 and TRBJ2-5; 16 bases agree with TRBD2. CDR1 and CDR2 from the germline V gene are SEHNR and FQNEAQ (reference sequence). The CDR3 is made up of 17 amino acids. The J segment lost 2 bases and the V segment lost 5 bases, leaving 5 bases of the junction unmatched. The CDR3: CASSTGLAGGHQETQYF. Written as DNA, the CDR3 is TGTGCCAGCAGCACGGGACTAGCGGGAGGGCATCAAGAGACCCAGTACTTC. Supplemented by reference TRBV7-9 and TRBJ2-5, the full variable domain reads DTGVSQNPRHKITKRGQNVTFRCDPISEHNRLYWYRQTLGQGPEFLTYFQNEAQLEKSRLLSDRFSAERPKGSFSTLEIQRTEQGDSAMYLCASSTGLAGGHQETQYFGPGTRLLVL.

The genes are TRBV28 and TRBJ2-3, with 8 bases matching TRBD2. This CDR3 has 13 residues. Germline lookup yields CDR1 MDHEN and CDR2 SYDVKM. V lost 8 bases, J lost 4 bases, and 5 bases stayed unmatched. CDR3 in DNA: TGTGCCAGCGGAGCGGGAGATGCAGATACGCAGTATTTT. This encodes CASGAGDADTQYF.